The clone carrying this T cell receptor (beta chain) was observed at least ten times. Its cognate antigen is unknown. This CDR3 has 14 residues. In germline, CDR1 is SGHRS, CDR2 YFSETQ. Germline trimming cut 4 bases from V and 1 base from J; bases unmatched to any gene: 4. Time point: patch test 1, 2 weeks after DPC sensitization. Treatment denoted: therapeutic diphenylcyclopropenone sensitization with weekly scalp DPC. In TCRdb, the RACE reads were re-called with MiXCR into one record per CDR3 protein. The sample has approximately 110,000 distinct CDR3 sequences, 11% seen once; the top ten hold under 4.5%. These data are taken from a study of human T cells and chemical hapten exposure. Overall study findings and caveats: The study found expanded TCRs formed significantly more large CDR3 similarity clusters than controls.

The sequences come from whole blood, collected in connection with sensitization to the hapten diphenylcyclopropenone (DPC). V usage is TRBV5-1 and J usage is TRBJ2-5; 7 bases align to TRBD1. The TCR was taken from a woman aged 40 to 50 with alopecia areata. Some clones in this sample may be carry-over from other donors' samples. The CDR3 here is CASSTTGVQETQYF. The CDR3 DNA sequence: TGCGCCAGCAGCACCACAGGGGTCCAAGAGACCCAGTACTTC.